This TCR beta chain was sequenced for a study of T cells in localized non-small cell lung cancer. Concerning this clone: Its antigen is as yet unknown.

CDR1 and CDR2 (germline): SNHLY, FYNNEI. Deletions cut 9 bases from V and 0 bases from J, with 13 bases between. CDR3 length: 14 residues. The table came from immunoSEQ multiplex PCR; TCRdb's copy has only in-frame clones and leaves some out. The sample has approximately 89,000 clones; roughly 80% are singletons. Study-level findings and limits: Multi-region tumor sequencing was not done, so intratumor heterogeneity could not be excluded. A median of about 60 of the top 100 tumor clones appeared in adjacent lung, which was paired and uninvolved. There was an association of higher blood T cell density with longer overall survival. The study found T cell clonality highest in uninvolved adjacent lung, above tumor.

This specimen consisted of PBMCs, obtained before any cancer treatment. This chain uses TRBV2 with TRBJ2-3; D perhaps matches TRBD2 (5 bases). The clonotype was recovered from a man between 40 and 70 years old with stage II squamous cell lung carcinoma. The CDR3 spells CASSGLWSTDTQYF. The DNA for the CDR3 is TGTGCCAGTTCGGGGTTGTGGAGCACAGATACGCAGTATTTT.